These 30 T cell receptor beta chains were sequenced from one sample in a study of blood T cell repertoires in COVID-19. Clones were read by immunoSEQ multiplex PCR, and TCRdb kept only the in-frame ones, dropping some. Of hundreds of thousands of clones listed, approximately 86% are singletons. The sequencing input was peripheral blood. The receptors were sampled from a woman in her sixties with COVID-19, enrolled during active disease.

J is TRBJ2-3 and V is TRBV10-3; 8 nucleotides agree with TRBD2. CDR1 and CDR2 (germline): ENHRY, SYGVKD. The CDR3 consists of 15 residues. The junction had 7 bases not matched to a gene; V was cut back by 4 bases and J by 4 bases. In DNA form, the CDR3 reads TGTGCCATCAGTGCACGGACGCGGGGGGCAGATACGCAGTATTTT. Translation: CAISARTRGADTQYF.

The chain has TRBV6-5 and TRBJ2-3, with D possibly matching TRBD1 (5 bases). This CDR3 comprises 14 residues. Trimming pared 7 bases from V and 0 bases from J, leaving 11 bases between. Per the germline V gene, CDR1 is MNHEY and CDR2 is SVGAGI. The CDR3 spells CASKMDISTDTQYF. In nucleotides, the CDR3 is TGTGCCAGCAAAATGGACATTAGCACAGATACGCAGTATTTT.

The genes are TRBV4-2 and TRBJ1-5, with TRBD1 matching 9 bases. Trimming at V came to 1 base and at J to 9 bases, leaving 4 bases not matched to a gene. The CDR3 runs 14 residues. Germline V gene sequence: CDR1 LGHNA, CDR2 YNFKEQ. As DNA, the CDR3 is TGTGCCAGCAGCCAAGTGGGGACAGGGAGGCCCCAGCATTTT. Its translation is CASSQVGTGRPQHF.

This clone was observed a single time. The J gene is TRBJ2-3, the V gene TRBV5-1; D is undetermined. The length of the CDR3 is 13 residues. Germline CDR1 is SGHRS and CDR2 is YFSETQ. With 0 bases removed from V and 3 bases from J, the gap between germline ends came to 5 bases. The CDR3 sequence is CASSLAATDTQYF. The CDR3 DNA reads as TGCGCCAGCAGCTTGGCCGCGACAGATACGCAGTATTTT.

This chain links TRBV11-3 with TRBJ2-5; TRBD2 matches 7 bases. Per germline, CDR1 SGHNT and CDR2 YENEEA. J lost 5 bases, V lost 4 bases, and 7 bases had no gene match. The length of the CDR3 is 14 residues. The CDR3 DNA sequence: TGTGCCAGCAGCTCAGACGGGGGGTCGGAGACCCAGTACTTC. Encoded protein: CASSSDGGSETQYF. The whole variable domain, filled in from reference TRBV11-3 and TRBJ2-5, reads EAGVVQSPRYKIIEKKQPVAFWCNPISGHNTLYWYLQNLGQGPELLIRYENEEAVDDSQLPKDRFSAERLKGVDSTLKIQPAELGDSAVYLCASSSDGGSETQYFGPGTRLLVL.

The rearrangement uses TRBV18 and TRBJ2-1, with 9 positions matching TRBD2. Germline assignment: CDR1 KGHSH and CDR2 LQKENI. The CDR3 has 14 residues. V lost 3 bases, J lost 4 bases, and 1 base stayed unmatched. DNA of the CDR3: TGTGCCAGCTCACCGACTAGCGGTTACAATGAGCAGTTCTTC. Amino acids: CASSPTSGYNEQFF.

The chain links TRBV27 to TRBJ1-5; possible D gene TRBD1, 5 bases. The V end lost 3 bases, the J end lost 7 bases, and 19 bases lay between the germline ends. Germline-derived CDR1 and CDR2 are MNHEY and SMNVEV (reference sequence). CDR3 size: 16 residues. CDR3 region: CASSFGGSPAGQPQHF. In nucleotides, the CDR3 is TGTGCCAGCAGTTTTGGGGGGAGCCCCGCAGGGCAGCCCCAGCATTTT.

This chain joins TRBV5-1 and TRBJ2-5, with D perhaps matching TRBD1 (6 bases). Germline loops: CDR1 SGHRS, CDR2 YFSETQ. CDR3 length: 14 amino acids. V gave up 2 bases and J gave up 1 base, with 9 bases separating them. In DNA, the CDR3 is TGCGCCAGCAGCTTCGGACAGACCCAAGAGACCCAGTACTTC. Encoded protein: CASSFGQTQETQYF.

The V and J genes are TRBV5-6 and TRBJ2-1, with TRBD2 identical over 7 bases. The CDR3 has 16 amino acids. The germline gives CDR1 SGHDT, CDR2 YYEEEE. The ends lost 4 bases at V and 4 bases at J; junction bases unmatched: 11. The CDR3: CASSPSGGGLYNEQFF. For the CDR3, the DNA is TGTGCCAGCAGCCCCTCCGGCGGGGGACTTTACAATGAGCAGTTCTTC. The variable domain in full, completed from reference TRBV5-6 and TRBJ2-1, reads DAGVTQSPTHLIKTRGQQVTLRCSPKSGHDTVSWYQQALGQGPQFIFQYYEEEERQRGNFPDRFSGHQFPNYSSELNVNALLLGDSALYLCASSPSGGGLYNEQFFGPGTRLTVL.

The rearrangement links TRBV19 to TRBJ1-2; D perhaps matches TRBD1 (5 bases). Trimming removed 0 bases from V and 4 bases from J, with 15 bases in between. Germline assignment: CDR1 LNHDA and CDR2 SQIVND (reference sequence). The CDR3 spans 16 residues. In nucleotides, the CDR3 is TGTGCCAGTAGTATAGATCAAGGGGCCAGGGCCTATGGCTACACCTTC. Translation gives CASSIDQGARAYGYTF. The full variable domain, in which reference TRBV19 and TRBJ1-2 provide the parts outside the CDR3, is DGGITQSPKYLFRKEGQNVTLSCEQNLNHDAMYWYRQDPGQGLRLIYYSQIVNDFQKGDIAEGYSVSREKKESFPLTVTSAQKNPTAFYLCASSIDQGARAYGYTFGSGTRLTVV.

The V gene is TRBV6-1, the J gene TRBJ2-7, with D possibly matching TRBD1 (5 bases). V lost 3 bases and J 2 bases, leaving 17 bases between the germline ends. This CDR3 is 16 amino acids long. Germline V CDR1 and CDR2: MNHNS, SASEGT. The DNA for the CDR3 is TGTGCCAGCAGTGATGAAGGAGTTAAGGGGACCTACGAGCAGTACTTC. It codes for CASSDEGVKGTYEQYF.

The rearrangement joins TRBV5-4 to TRBJ2-1; the match to TRBD1 covers 9 bases. The germline gives CDR1 SGHNT, CDR2 YYREEE (reference sequence). V was clipped by 0 bases and J by 7 bases; unmatched bases: 5. The CDR3 is 15 residues long. The DNA for the CDR3 is TGTGCCAGCAGCTTGGGGGGACAGGGTCCGAATGAGCAGTTCTTC. It specifies CASSLGGQGPNEQFF.

The V call is TRBV11-2, the J call TRBJ2-7; 8 bases agree with TRBD2. The CDR3 is made up of 15 amino acids. The germline V gene has CDR1 SGHAT and CDR2 FQNNGV. V trimming: 0 bases; J trimming: 4 bases; junction bases outside the gene matches: 5. The CDR3, as DNA: TGTGCCAGCAGCTTAGACCTGCGGGGGGCGTACGAGCAGTACTTC. Translated, it gives CASSLDLRGAYEQYF.

V gene TRBV3-1 (or the pseudogene TRBV3-2) combines with J gene TRBJ1-2, with 8 nucleotides matching TRBD1. The germline V gene has CDR1 LGHDT and CDR2 YNNKEL (reference sequence). Germline trimming cut 6 bases from V and 8 bases from J; bases unmatched to any gene: 8. The CDR3 consists of 13 residues. CDR3 DNA: TGTGCCAGCAGAACAGACAGGGGTGACGGCTACACCTTC. This translates into CASRTDRGDGYTF.

The V call is TRBV29-1, the J call TRBJ1-2; TRBD1 matches 7 bases. This CDR3 region has 13 residues. V was pared by 6 bases and J by 6 bases, with 10 bases of the junction left unmatched. From germline, CDR1 is SQVTM and CDR2 ANQGSEA. As DNA, the CDR3 is TGCAGCGTCGTCCGGGACAGTGATGATGGCTACACCTTC. It yields the protein CSVVRDSDDGYTF. Based on the CDR3 plus reference TRBV29-1 and TRBJ1-2, the full variable domain is SAVISQKPSRDICQRGTSLTIQCQVDSQVTMMFWYRQQPGQSLTLIATANQGSEATYESGFVIDKFPISRPNLTFSTLTVSNMSPEDSSIYLCSVVRDSDDGYTFGSGTRLTVV.

Worth noting for this clone: The same CDR3 can be traced to other DNA sequences in this sample. The genes are TRBV6-2 or TRBV6-3 and TRBJ2-5; no clear D gene. V shed 0 bases and J shed 4 bases, with 3 bases lying between them. The CDR3 extends over 12 amino acids. Germline CDR1 is MNHEY and CDR2 is SVGEGT. The CDR3: CASSYSRETQYF. In nucleotides, the CDR3 is TGTGCCAGCAGTTACTCGAGAGAGACCCAGTACTTC.

The chain combines TRBV9 with TRBJ2-7, with D perhaps matching TRBD2 (6 bases). The CDR3 sequence is 14 residues long. Per germline, CDR1 SGDLS and CDR2 YYNGEE. V shed 0 bases and J shed 7 bases, with 14 bases lying between them. CDR3 DNA sequence: TGTGCCAGCAGCGTAGGGGACTCATTTGGGGAGCAGTACTTC. This encodes CASSVGDSFGEQYF.

The CDR3 spells CASSPSGLGYYNEQFF. Written as DNA, the CDR3 is TGTGCCAGCAGTCCCTCGGGGTTGGGGTACTACAATGAGCAGTTCTTC. This chain connects TRBV27 to TRBJ2-1, with a weak D call TRBD2 (5 bases). The ends were cut back, 5 bases at V and 3 bases at J, with 17 bases in the middle. Germline-derived CDR1 and CDR2 are MNHEY and SMNVEV (reference sequence). The CDR3 sequence is 16 residues long.

This sequence joins TRBV6-4 and TRBJ2-2, with 7 positions matching TRBD1. Unmatched junction bases numbered 7, after V lost 6 bases and J lost 3 bases. CDR1 MRHNA and CDR2 SNTAGT come from the germline V gene. This CDR3 is 15 amino acids long. This CDR3 is CASSEDRSYTGELFF. The CDR3 bases are TGTGCCAGCAGCGAGGACAGGTCCTACACCGGGGAGCTGTTTTTT.

This chain links TRBV19 with TRBJ1-5; D is undetermined. Germline V lookup: CDR1 LNHDA, CDR2 SQIVND (reference sequence). The V end lost 7 bases, the J end lost 6 bases, and 4 bases lay between the germline ends. The CDR3 runs 10 residues. This CDR3 reads CASNRQPQHF. The CDR3 DNA reads TGTGCCAGTAATCGTCAGCCCCAGCATTTT. The full variable domain, its missing parts supplied by reference TRBV19 and TRBJ1-5, is DGGITQSPKYLFRKEGQNVTLSCEQNLNHDAMYWYRQDPGQGLRLIYYSQIVNDFQKGDIAEGYSVSREKKESFPLTVTSAQKNPTAFYLCASNRQPQHFGDGTRLSIL.

This clone has a single count. V gene TRBV15 combines with J gene TRBJ1-2, with D possibly TRBD1 on 5 matching bases. With 0 bases removed from V and 8 bases from J, the gap between germline ends came to 19 bases. CDR3 size: 16 residues. Per germline, CDR1 LNHNV and CDR2 YYDKDF (reference sequence). The CDR3, as DNA: TGTGCCACCAGCAGAGAAACCGGGACGGGGGGTGCCGGCTACACCTTC. This sequence encodes CATSRETGTGGAGYTF.

V is TRBV5-1 and J is TRBJ2-2; possibly TRBD2 for D (5 bases). This CDR3 is built from 14 residues. From germline, CDR1 is SGHRS and CDR2 YFSETQ. Trimming left V 8 bases short and J 6 bases short, with 17 bases between. CDR3 loop: CASAEAWWAGELFF. In DNA, the CDR3 is TGCGCCAGTGCGGAGGCTTGGTGGGCCGGGGAGCTGTTTTTT. Full variable domain (rest looked up from reference TRBV5-1 and TRBJ2-2): KAGVTQTPRYLIKTRGQQVTLSCSPISGHRSVSWYQQTPGQGLQFLFEYFSETQRNKGNFPGRFSGRQFSNSRSEMNVSTLELGDSALYLCASAEAWWAGELFFGEGSRLTVL.

This chain links TRBV7-7 with TRBJ2-3; 13 bases agree with TRBD2. CDR1 and CDR2 from the germline V gene are SSHAT and FNYEAQ (reference sequence). The CDR3 length is 16 residues. V trimming: 3 bases; J trimming: 1 base; junction bases outside the gene matches: 1. DNA for the CDR3: TGTGCCAGCAGCTTCGGGACTAGCGGGGGCACAGATACGCAGTATTTT. Translated: CASSFGTSGGTDTQYF.

This chain links TRBV5-5 with TRBJ1-6; D remains unclear. The CDR3 is 15 residues long. CDR1 and CDR2 from the germline V gene are SGHKS and YYEKEE (reference sequence). Trimming removed 1 base from V and 5 bases from J, with 10 bases in between. This CDR3 reads CASSLFGENNSPLHF. The CDR3 DNA sequence: TGTGCCAGCAGCTTGTTCGGGGAGAATAATTCACCCCTCCACTTT.

This rearrangement joins TRBV7-2 to TRBJ2-3; D gene unclear. The CDR3 sequence is 12 residues long. V lost 5 bases, J lost 2 bases, and 5 bases lay in between. Germline CDR1 SGHTA, CDR2 FQGNSA. The chain's CDR3 is CASSAYTDTQYF. Written as DNA, the CDR3 is TGTGCCAGCAGCGCCTACACAGATACGCAGTATTTT.

V gene TRBV10-1 combines with J gene TRBJ2-4; 7 nucleotides align to TRBD1. J was trimmed by 5 bases and V by 6 bases; bases with no gene match: 7. The CDR3 length is 14 residues. The germline gives CDR1 WNHNN, CDR2 SYGVQD (reference sequence). The CDR3, as DNA: TGCGCCAGCAGCGTCAACGGGACAGAAAACATTCAGTACTTC. As protein: CASSVNGTENIQYF.

J is TRBJ2-4 and V is TRBV27; 9 bases match TRBD1. Germline loops: CDR1 MNHEY, CDR2 SMNVEV (reference sequence). The CDR3 contains 16 residues. The V gene end was trimmed by 5 bases and the J gene end by 7 bases; junction bases not matched to a gene: 12. The CDR3, as DNA: TGTGCCAGCAGTCATTTTCGGGACAGGGTTCCTAACATTCAGTACTTC. Translation: CASSHFRDRVPNIQYF.

This rearrangement joins TRBV6-1 to TRBJ1-3; no reliable D call. The CDR3 is made up of 14 amino acids. With 2 bases removed from V and 0 bases from J, the gap between germline ends came to 5 bases. CDR1 is MNHNS, CDR2 SASEGT, per germline. DNA of the CDR3: TGTGCCAGCAGTGAAAGGAGCTCTGGAAACACCATATATTTT. This codes for CASSERSSGNTIYF.

There are many counts of this clone. The V gene is TRBV5-1, the J gene TRBJ1-1, with a weak D call TRBD1 (6 bases). Germline CDR1 reads SGHRS; CDR2 reads YFSETQ. V dropped 5 bases and J dropped 1 base, with 15 bases sitting between them. There are 15 residues in the CDR3. The CDR3 region has the DNA TGCGCCAGCAGACTGACCAACAGGGAGAACACTGAAGCTTTCTTT. This sequence encodes CASRLTNRENTEAFF.

J is TRBJ1-1 and V is TRBV3-1 (or the pseudogene TRBV3-2); perhaps TRBD1 as D (6 bases). V lost 2 bases and J lost 3, with 10 bases in between. The CDR3 is made up of 14 amino acids. Germline V gives CDR1 LGHDT, CDR2 YNNKEL (reference sequence). Here the CDR3 DNA reads TGTGCCAGCAGCCAAATAACAGGGTACACTGAAGCTTTCTTT. Residues: CASSQITGYTEAFF.